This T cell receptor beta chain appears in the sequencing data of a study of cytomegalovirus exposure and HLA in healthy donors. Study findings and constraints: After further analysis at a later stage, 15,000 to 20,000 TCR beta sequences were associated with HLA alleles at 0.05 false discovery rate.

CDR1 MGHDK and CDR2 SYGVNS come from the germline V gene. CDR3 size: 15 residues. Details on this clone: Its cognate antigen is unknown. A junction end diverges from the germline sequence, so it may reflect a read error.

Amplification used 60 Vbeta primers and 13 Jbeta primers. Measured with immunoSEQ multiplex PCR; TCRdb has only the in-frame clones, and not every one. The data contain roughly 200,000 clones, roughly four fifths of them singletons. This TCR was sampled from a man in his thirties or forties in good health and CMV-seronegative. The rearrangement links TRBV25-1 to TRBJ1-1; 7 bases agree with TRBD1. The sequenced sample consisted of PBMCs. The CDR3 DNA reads TGTGCCAGCAGCGAATTGGGACAGACGAACACTGAAGCTTTCTTT. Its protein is CASSELGQTNTEAFF.